This passage covers 5 T cell receptor beta chains from one sample sequenced in a study of blood T cell repertoires in COVID-19. Libraries were prepared by immunoSEQ multiplex PCR; TCRdb keeps only in-frame clonotypes and omits some of them. The sample comprises about 300,000 clones, around 85% of which are singletons, and under 2% rests with the top ten. Sequencing was performed on PBMCs or T cells enriched from blood (not recorded which). Receptors were obtained from a woman in her twenties or thirties who had been exposed to COVID-19.

The rearrangement uses TRBV30 and TRBJ2-3; no definite D call. This CDR3 spans 17 amino acids. CDR1 is GTSNPN and CDR2 is SVGIG in the germline V gene (reference sequence). Trimming took off 1 base at V and 0 bases at J, with 17 bases between the two ends. CDR3 coding DNA: TGTGCCTGGAGTGCGCGATATGCTCCTAGGAGCACAGATACGCAGTATTTT. Translating it yields CAWSARYAPRSTDTQYF.

The chain joins TRBV28 to TRBJ1-3; D remains unclear. The CDR3 extends over 15 amino acids. Germline V CDR1 and CDR2: MDHEN, SYDVKM. V lost 7 bases, J lost 1 base, and 14 bases lay in between. For the CDR3, the DNA is TGTGCCAGCACCAATTCCCGACAATCTGGAAACACCATATATTTT. As protein: CASTNSRQSGNTIYF.

The V call is TRBV4-1, the J call TRBJ2-5, with a possible D match to TRBD2 (6 bases). The CDR3 sequence is 14 residues long. The V and J ends lost 3 bases and 1 base respectively, with 9 bases between them. Germline values: CDR1 MGHRA, CDR2 YSYEKL. The CDR3 bases are TGCGCCAGCAGCCAGCGGGACTCCCAAGAGACCCAGTACTTC. It translates to CASSQRDSQETQYF.

This sequence joins TRBV7-9 and TRBJ2-3; 11 positions agree with TRBD2. The germline V gene has CDR1 SEHNR and CDR2 FQNEAQ (reference sequence). The CDR3 is 16 amino acids. After removal of 5 bases from V and 3 bases from J, the junction contained 7 bases not matched to a gene. The CDR3 loop is CASSPSGGISTDTQYF. As DNA, the CDR3 is TGTGCCAGCAGCCCTAGCGGGGGGATCAGTACAGATACGCAGTATTTT.

J is TRBJ1-2 and V is TRBV28, with TRBD1 as a possible D gene (5 bases). Trimming cost V 3 bases and J 7 bases, with 12 bases left between them. The CDR3 runs to 13 residues. Germline V gives CDR1 MDHEN, CDR2 SYDVKM. The DNA for the CDR3 is TGTGCCAGCAGTTTTGGGCAGGGCCCTGGCTACACCTTC. Its protein product is CASSFGQGPGYTF.